Sequencing of this T cell receptor (beta chain) was carried out in a study of shared clonotypes between healthy human individuals. Trimming stripped 6 bases from V and 3 bases from J, with 15 bases between. This CDR3 spans 14 amino acids. Germline lookup yields CDR1 MNHEY and CDR2 SMNVEV (reference sequence). The naive CD8 subset, CD45RO-negative cells positively selected for CCR7, excluded terminally differentiated effector memory CD45RA+ cells. Across several immunoSEQ plates, the genomic DNA of each subset was split evenly. Method: immunoSEQ multiplex PCR; TCRdb's copy keeps in-frame clones and lacks some. The sample shows roughly 2.1 million clones, 93% of them seen only once.

The TCR was taken from a man between 18 and 35 years old in good health. Some clones in this sample may be carry-over from other donors' samples. Input material: naive CD8+ T cells from PBMCs. The V gene is TRBV27, the J gene TRBJ2-7, with D unresolved. DNA for the CDR3: TGTGCCAGCAGCTTAGAACGAGGTCACTACGAGCAGTACTTC. Translation: CASSLERGHYEQYF.